This TCR beta chain was recorded in a study of CXCR3-negative and CXCR3-positive naive CD8 T cells. Notes on the study in general: Diversity ran similarly high across both naive subsets but far lower in memory CD8+ cells.

Germline lookup yields CDR1 LGHNA and CDR2 YSLEER. The CDR3 spans 15 residues. Comments on this clonotype: No antigen is known for it.

Researchers prepared the TRB cDNA libraries using 5' RACE with UMI labels. TCRdb re-called the 5' RACE reads and gives one entry per CDR3 protein, without DNA. The repertoire table contains tens of thousands of distinct CDR3 sequences. The clonotype comes from a human donor in good health. Some clones in this sample may be carry-over from other donors' samples. The chain uses TRBV4-3 and TRBJ2-7; TCRdb proposes TRBD2, but this gene call is untestable without DNA. Input material: memory CD8+ T cells from blood. CDR3 in amino acids: CASSQATSGGSEQYF.